This T cell receptor (beta chain) was sequenced for a study of vaccination effects on CD4 cells after COVID-19. Overall study: Either the mRNA-1273 or the BNT162b2 vaccine was given to participants as two doses. Study results and caveats: Pronounced clonal contraction occurred in clones induced by infection and by vaccine late after vaccination.

Viral peptide pool expansion of antigen-specific CD4+ T cells preceded sequencing in the ViraFEST assay. CD4+ T cells were isolated after about eleven days of culture. Nucleocapsid antibody tests were negative, and the vaccine recipients had no prior SARS-CoV-2 infection. A density of roughly 2 million PBMC per well was used; these cells were cultured with 10 IU/ml IL-2 and roughly 9.5 ug/ml peptides. Clones were sequenced by immunoSEQ multiplex PCR, and TCRdb holds only the in-frame ones, with some missing. The data contain tens of thousands of clones, 74% of them seen just once; the ten biggest clones take up more than 1.5%. As to this clone: Its antigen is unknown.

The sequence derives from a human donor who received a COVID-19 vaccine. The starting material was CD4+ T cells from PBMCs cultured with HCoV-229E spike peptides, obtained before COVID-19 vaccination.

CDR3 sequence reads: CATSDSDTQYF. The DNA for the CDR3 is TGTGCCACCAGTGATTCAGATACGCAGTATTTT. V is TRBV24-1 and J is TRBJ2-3, with D hard to call. Germline lookup yields CDR1 KGHDR and CDR2 SFDVKD. V was trimmed by 2 bases and J by 4 bases, leaving 0 bases between them. This CDR3 has 11 residues.